Here is one T cell receptor beta chain with its context. This sample was taken from a study of shared clonotypes between healthy human individuals. Profiling relied on immunoSEQ multiplex PCR, and the TCRdb table lists in-frame clones only, not all of them. The table lists millions of clones, 95% of them singletons, with about 0.13% in the top ten. Germline V gene lookup returns CDR1 SEHNR and CDR2 FQNEAQ (reference sequence). Trimming pared 1 base from V and 4 bases from J, leaving 16 bases between. The CDR3 extends over 16 amino acids. Sequenced sample: naive CD4+ T cells sorted from blood. Subset given: CD45RA+ positively selected. This receptor was obtained from a man between 18 and 35 years old in good health. V gene TRBV7-9 combines with J gene TRBJ1-2; D gene unclear. CDR3 loop: CASSLEWSDGRYGYTF. The CDR3 DNA is TGTGCCAGCAGCTTAGAGTGGTCGGACGGACGCTATGGCTACACCTTC.